This T cell receptor beta chain stems from a study of CD8 T cells in ankylosing spondylitis. General study results and limits: A motif in TCR beta, a set of 8 or 9 highly homologous variants, appeared characteristic of ankylosing spondylitis blood. Disease-linked clones were reportedly significantly enriched in matched ankylosing spondylitis synovial fluid.

This clonotype was observed many times. What it binds is unknown. Quantitative 5'-RACE with molecular barcodes generated TCR beta libraries. TCRdb reprocessed the 5' RACE reads via MiXCR and lists one record per CDR3 protein. This sample has about 130,000 distinct CDR3 sequences; 9.3% occur once, and the top ten carry 2.5% to 3.5%. V was shortened by 4 bases and J by 1 base, with 16 bases between the two germline ends. Germline CDR1 is MGHRA and CDR2 is YSYEKL. The CDR3 runs to 16 residues. The chain is built from TRBV4-1 and TRBJ1-1, with a weak D call TRBD1 (6 bases). The sequencing input was blood, either unsorted or a sorted T cell fraction (not recorded which). The TCR comes from a male donor with ankylosing spondylitis or in good health (not recorded which). CDR3 sequence (DNA): TGCGCCAGCAGCCTAACGGTGGGGGGGCGGAACACTGAAGCTTTCTTT. Its translation is CASSLTVGGRNTEAFF.